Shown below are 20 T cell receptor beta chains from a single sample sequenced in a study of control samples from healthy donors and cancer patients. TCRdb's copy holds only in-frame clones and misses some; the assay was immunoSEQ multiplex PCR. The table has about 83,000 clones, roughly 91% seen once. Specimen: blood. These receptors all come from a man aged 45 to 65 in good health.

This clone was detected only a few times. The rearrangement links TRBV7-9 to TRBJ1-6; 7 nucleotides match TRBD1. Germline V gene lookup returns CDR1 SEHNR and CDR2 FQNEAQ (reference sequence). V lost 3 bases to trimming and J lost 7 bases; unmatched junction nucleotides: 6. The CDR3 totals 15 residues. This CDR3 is CASSFTTGRNSPLHF. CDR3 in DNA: TGTGCCAGCAGCTTTACGACAGGGAGGAATTCACCCCTCCACTTT.

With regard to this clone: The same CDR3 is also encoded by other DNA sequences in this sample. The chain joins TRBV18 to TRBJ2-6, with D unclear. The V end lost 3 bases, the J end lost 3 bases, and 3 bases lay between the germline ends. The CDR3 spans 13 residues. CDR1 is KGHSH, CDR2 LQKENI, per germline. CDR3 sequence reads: CASSPIGANVLTF. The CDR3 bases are TGTGCCAGCTCACCTATTGGGGCCAACGTCCTGACTTTC.

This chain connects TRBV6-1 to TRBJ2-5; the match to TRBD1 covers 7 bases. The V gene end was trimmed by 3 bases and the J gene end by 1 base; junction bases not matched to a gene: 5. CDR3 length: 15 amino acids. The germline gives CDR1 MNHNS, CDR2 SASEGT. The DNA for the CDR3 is TGTGCCAGCAGTGACCGGGACAGACGCCAAGAGACCCAGTACTTC. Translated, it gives CASSDRDRRQETQYF.

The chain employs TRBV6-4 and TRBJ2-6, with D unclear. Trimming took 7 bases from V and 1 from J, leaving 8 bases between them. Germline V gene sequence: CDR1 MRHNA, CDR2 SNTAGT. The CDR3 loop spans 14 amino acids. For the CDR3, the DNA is TGTGCCAGCAAGATGGATTCTGGGGCCAACGTCCTGACTTTC. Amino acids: CASKMDSGANVLTF.

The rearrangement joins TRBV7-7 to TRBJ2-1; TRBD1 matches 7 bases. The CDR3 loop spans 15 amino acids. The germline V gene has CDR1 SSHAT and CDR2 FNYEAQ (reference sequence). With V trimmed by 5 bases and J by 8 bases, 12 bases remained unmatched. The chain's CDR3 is CASSQGSGQSDEQFF. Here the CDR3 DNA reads TGTGCCAGCAGCCAGGGGTCGGGACAGTCTGATGAGCAGTTCTTC.

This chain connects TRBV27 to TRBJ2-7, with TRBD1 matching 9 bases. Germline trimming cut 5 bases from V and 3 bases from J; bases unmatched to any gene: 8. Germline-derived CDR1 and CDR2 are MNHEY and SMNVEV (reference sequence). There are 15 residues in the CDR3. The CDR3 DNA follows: TGTGCCAGCAGTCCCATAAGGACAGGGGTCTACGAGCAGTACTTC. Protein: CASSPIRTGVYEQYF.

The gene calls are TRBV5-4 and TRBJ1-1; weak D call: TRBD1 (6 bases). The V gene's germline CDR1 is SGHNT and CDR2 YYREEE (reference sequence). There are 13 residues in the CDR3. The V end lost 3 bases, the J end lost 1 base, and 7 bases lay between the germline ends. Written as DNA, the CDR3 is TGTGCCAGCAGCTGGGGACAGAACACTGAAGCTTTCTTT. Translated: CASSWGQNTEAFF.

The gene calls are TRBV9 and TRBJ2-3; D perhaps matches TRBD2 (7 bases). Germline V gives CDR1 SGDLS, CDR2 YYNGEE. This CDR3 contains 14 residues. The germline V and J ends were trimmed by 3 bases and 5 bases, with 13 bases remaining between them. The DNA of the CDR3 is TGTGCCAGCAGCGGACGGGGGGCCATAGATACGCAGTATTTT. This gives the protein CASSGRGAIDTQYF.

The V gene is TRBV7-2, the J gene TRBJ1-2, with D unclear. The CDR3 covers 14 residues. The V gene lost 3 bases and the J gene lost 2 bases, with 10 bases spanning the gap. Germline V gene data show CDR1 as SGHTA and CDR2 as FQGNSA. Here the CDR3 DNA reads TGTGCCAGCAGCTTTCGTGACACAAACTATGGCTACACCTTC. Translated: CASSFRDTNYGYTF.

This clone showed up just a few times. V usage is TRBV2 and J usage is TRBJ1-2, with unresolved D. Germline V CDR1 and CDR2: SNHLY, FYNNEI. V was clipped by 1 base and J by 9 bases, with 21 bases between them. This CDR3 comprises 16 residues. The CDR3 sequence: CASSEGDQVRMNRYTF. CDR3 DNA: TGTGCCAGCAGTGAAGGAGATCAGGTCAGGATGAATCGCTACACCTTC.

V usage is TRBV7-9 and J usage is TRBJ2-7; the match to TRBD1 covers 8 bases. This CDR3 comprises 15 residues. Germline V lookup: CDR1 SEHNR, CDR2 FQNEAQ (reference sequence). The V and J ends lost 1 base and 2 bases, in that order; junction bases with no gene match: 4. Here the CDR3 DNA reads TGTGCCAGCAGCTTAGGGCAGGGGGCACCCTACGAGCAGTACTTC. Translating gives CASSLGQGAPYEQYF.

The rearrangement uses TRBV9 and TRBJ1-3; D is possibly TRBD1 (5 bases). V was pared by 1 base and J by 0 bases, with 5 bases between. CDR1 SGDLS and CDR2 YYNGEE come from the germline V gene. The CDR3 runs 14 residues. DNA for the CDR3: TGTGCCAGCAGCGTACAGGGCTCTGGAAACACCATATATTTT. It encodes CASSVQGSGNTIYF.

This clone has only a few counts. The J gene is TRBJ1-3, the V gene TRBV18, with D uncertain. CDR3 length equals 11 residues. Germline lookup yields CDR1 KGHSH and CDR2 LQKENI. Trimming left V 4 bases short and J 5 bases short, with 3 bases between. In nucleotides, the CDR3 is TGTGCCAGCTCACAACGAAACACCATATATTTT. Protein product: CASSQRNTIYF. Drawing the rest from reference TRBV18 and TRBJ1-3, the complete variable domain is NAGVMQNPRHLVRRRGQEARLRCSPMKGHSHVYWYRQLPEEGLKFMVYLQKENIIDESGMPKERFSAEFPKEGPSILRIQQVVRGDSAAYFCASSQRNTIYFGEGSWLTVV.

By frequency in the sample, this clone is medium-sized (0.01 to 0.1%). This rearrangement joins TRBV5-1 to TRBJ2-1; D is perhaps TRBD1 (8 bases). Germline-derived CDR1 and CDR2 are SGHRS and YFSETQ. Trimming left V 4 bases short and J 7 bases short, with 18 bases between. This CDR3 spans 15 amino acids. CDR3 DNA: TGCGCCAGCAGCACACAGGGGGGGATAATTAATGAGCAGTTCTTC. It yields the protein CASSTQGGIINEQFF.

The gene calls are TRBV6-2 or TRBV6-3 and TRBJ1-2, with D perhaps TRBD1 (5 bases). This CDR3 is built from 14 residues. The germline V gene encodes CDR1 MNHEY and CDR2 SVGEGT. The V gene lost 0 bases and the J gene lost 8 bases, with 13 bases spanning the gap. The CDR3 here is CASSYSAGTGGYTF. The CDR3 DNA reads TGTGCCAGCAGTTACTCCGCCGGGACGGGAGGCTACACCTTC.

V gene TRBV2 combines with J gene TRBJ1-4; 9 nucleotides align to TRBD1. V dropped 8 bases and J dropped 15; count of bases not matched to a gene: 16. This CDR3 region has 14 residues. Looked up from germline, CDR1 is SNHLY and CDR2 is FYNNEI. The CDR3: CASQKRQGVGMLFF. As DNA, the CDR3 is TGTGCCAGCCAAAAAAGACAGGGGGTGGGGATGTTGTTTTTT.

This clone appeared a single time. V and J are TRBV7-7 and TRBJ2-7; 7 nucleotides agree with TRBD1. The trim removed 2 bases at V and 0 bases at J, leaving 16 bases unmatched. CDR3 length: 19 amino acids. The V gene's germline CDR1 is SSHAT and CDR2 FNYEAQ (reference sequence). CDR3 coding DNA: TGTGCCAGCAGCTTAAATTACCGGAGAACAGGGGTGCACTCCTACGAGCAGTACTTC. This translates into CASSLNYRRTGVHSYEQYF.

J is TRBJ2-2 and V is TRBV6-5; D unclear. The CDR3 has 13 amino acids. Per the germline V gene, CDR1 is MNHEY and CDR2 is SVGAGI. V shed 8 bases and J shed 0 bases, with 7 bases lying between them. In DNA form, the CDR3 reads TGTGCCAGCGTTATCGCGAACACCGGGGAGCTGTTTTTT. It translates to CASVIANTGELFF.

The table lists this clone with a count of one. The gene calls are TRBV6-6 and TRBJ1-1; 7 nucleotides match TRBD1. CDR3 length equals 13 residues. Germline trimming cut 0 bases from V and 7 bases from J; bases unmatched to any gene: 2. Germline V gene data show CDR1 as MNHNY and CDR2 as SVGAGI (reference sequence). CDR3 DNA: TGTGCCAGCAGTTACTCGGGACAGCTTGAAGCTTTCTTT. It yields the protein CASSYSGQLEAFF.

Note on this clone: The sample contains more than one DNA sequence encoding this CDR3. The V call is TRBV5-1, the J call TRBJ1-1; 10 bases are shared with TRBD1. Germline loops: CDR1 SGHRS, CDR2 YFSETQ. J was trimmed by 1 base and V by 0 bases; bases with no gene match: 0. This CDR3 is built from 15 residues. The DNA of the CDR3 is TGCGCCAGCAGCTTGGGACAGGGGGCGAACACTGAAGCTTTCTTT. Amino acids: CASSLGQGANTEAFF.